These 2 T cell receptor beta chains originate from one sample sequenced in a study of coeliac disease. Method: immunoSEQ multiplex PCR; TCRdb's copy keeps in-frame clones and lacks some. Of some 8,700 clones in the sample, about three fifths were seen once. Material for sequencing was intraepithelial lymphocytes from the gut. The receptors were sampled from a woman aged 55-70 years with celiac disease.

The chain links TRBV6-5 to TRBJ1-5, with TRBD1 as a possible D gene (5 bases). Germline CDR1 is MNHEY and CDR2 is SVGAGI. This CDR3 has 15 residues. Trimming shortened V by 5 bases and J by 4 bases, and 15 bases separated the two germline ends. CDR3 in DNA: TGTGCCAGCAGTCGCGCCGGACATACGAATCAGCCCCAGCATTTT. Its translation: CASSRAGHTNQPQHF.

This rearrangement joins TRBV2 to TRBJ1-4; TRBD1 matches 11 bases. Germline lookup yields CDR1 SNHLY and CDR2 FYNNEI. The V gene end was trimmed by 7 bases and the J gene end by 8 bases; junction bases not matched to a gene: 18. This CDR3 has 18 amino acids. The DNA of the CDR3 is TGTGCCAGCAACCCCCGGGACAGGGGGGACGAGAACGGCGAAAAACTGTTTTTT. It encodes CASNPRDRGDENGEKLFF.